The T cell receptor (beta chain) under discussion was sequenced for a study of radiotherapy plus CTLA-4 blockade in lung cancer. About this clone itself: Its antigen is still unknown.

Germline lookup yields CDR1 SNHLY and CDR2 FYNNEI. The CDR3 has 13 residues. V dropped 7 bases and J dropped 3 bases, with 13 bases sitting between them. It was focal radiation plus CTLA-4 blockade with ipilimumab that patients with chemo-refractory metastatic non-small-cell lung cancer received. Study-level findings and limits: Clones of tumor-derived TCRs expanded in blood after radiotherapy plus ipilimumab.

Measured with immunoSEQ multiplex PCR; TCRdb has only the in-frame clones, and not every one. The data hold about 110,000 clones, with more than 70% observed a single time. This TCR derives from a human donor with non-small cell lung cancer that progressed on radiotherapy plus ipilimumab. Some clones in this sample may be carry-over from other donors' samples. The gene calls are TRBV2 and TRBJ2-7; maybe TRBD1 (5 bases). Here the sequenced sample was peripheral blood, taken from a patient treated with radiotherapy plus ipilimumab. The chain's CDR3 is CASISRVSYEQYF. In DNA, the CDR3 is TGTGCCAGCATATCCAGGGTAAGCTACGAGCAGTACTTC.